Sequencing of this T cell receptor (beta chain) was carried out in a study of control samples from healthy donors and cancer patients. V lost 7 bases and J lost 1, with 10 bases in between. This CDR3 region has 13 residues. Germline assignment: CDR1 SNHLY and CDR2 FYNNEI. Method: immunoSEQ multiplex PCR; TCRdb's copy keeps in-frame clones and lacks some. This repertoire shows some 130,000 clones, about 88% found once; its top ten account for 8.5% to 9.5%. This chain joins TRBV2 and TRBJ1-1; tentatively, D is TRBD1 (5 bases). Sequencing used blood. This sequence originates from a woman in her twenties or thirties in good health. The CDR3 DNA reads TGTGCCAGCAAACCTACAGGGAACACTGAAGCTTTCTTT. Protein: CASKPTGNTEAFF. Looking up the rest from reference TRBV2 and TRBJ1-1 gives the full variable domain: EPEVTQTPSHQVTQMGQEVILRCVPISNHLYFYWYRQILGQKVEFLVSFYNNEISEKSEIFDDQFSVERPDGSNFTLKIRSTKLEDSAMYFCASKPTGNTEAFFGQGTRLTVV.